The clone carrying this TCR beta chain was seen a handful of times. The antigen remains undetermined. The germline gives CDR1 MGHRA, CDR2 YSYEKL. The length of the CDR3 is 18 residues. V lost 4 bases and J lost 5, with 24 bases in between. These data belong to a study of T cells in Graves' hyperthyroidism and ophthalmopathy. Findings of the study overall: Researchers report that a 13 V-J model separated ophthalmopathy from stable hyperthyroidism.

Researchers took RNA transcripts and amplified the TCR beta CDR3 regions from them. Primed by the HTBI set, a first-round RT-PCR was run on the TCR CDR3. TCRdb itself ran the multiplex PCR reads through MiXCR, one entry per CDR3 protein. The sample includes a few hundred thousand distinct CDR3 sequences, more than 11% of them seen just once. Participants, patients aged 18 to 65, had newly diagnosed hyperthyroidism with a duration under 2 months. Sample collection date corresponds to first hyperthyroidism diagnosis, prior to any ophthalmopathy symptoms. Isolation of PBMCs was performed on 10 ml fresh peripheral blood.

The sequencing input was blood. The sequence derives from a woman under 40 with Graves' hyperthyroidism that later progressed to Graves' ophthalmopathy. The J gene is TRBJ2-1, the V gene TRBV4-1; the D gene is possibly TRBD1 (5 bases). The CDR3 protein is CASSPAFDRASGNNEQFF. Here the CDR3 DNA reads TGCGCCAGCAGCCCCGCGTTCGACAGAGCGAGTGGAAACAATGAGCAGTTCTTC.